This TCR beta chain is from a study of regulatory T cells in long-lasting Graves disease. TCR beta libraries were built with iRepertoire HTBI primers and Arm-PCR of CDR3 regions. In TCRdb, the multiplex PCR reads were re-called with MiXCR into one record per CDR3 protein. This table holds around 400,000 distinct CDR3 sequences, 15% found once. This CDR3 contains 12 residues. The V and J ends lost 3 bases and 8 bases respectively, with 8 bases between them. Time point here: newly diagnosed GD, antithyroid drugs for less than 3 months. There was RNA extracted from PBMCs, and the TCR library was made from it. The table lists this clonotype with many counts. Separately, the same data were catalogued under a study of T cells in Graves' hyperthyroidism and ophthalmopathy.

The chain has TRBV12-3 or TRBV12-4 and TRBJ1-5; unclear D gene. The sequences come from peripheral blood mononuclear cells (PBMCs), collected at new diagnosis, from a patient treated with antithyroid drugs. The TCR sequence derives from a woman aged 40 to 55 with Graves disease. Here the CDR3 reads CASSFGREPQHF. As DNA, the CDR3 is TGTGCCAGCAGTTTCGGGCGGGAGCCCCAGCATTTT.